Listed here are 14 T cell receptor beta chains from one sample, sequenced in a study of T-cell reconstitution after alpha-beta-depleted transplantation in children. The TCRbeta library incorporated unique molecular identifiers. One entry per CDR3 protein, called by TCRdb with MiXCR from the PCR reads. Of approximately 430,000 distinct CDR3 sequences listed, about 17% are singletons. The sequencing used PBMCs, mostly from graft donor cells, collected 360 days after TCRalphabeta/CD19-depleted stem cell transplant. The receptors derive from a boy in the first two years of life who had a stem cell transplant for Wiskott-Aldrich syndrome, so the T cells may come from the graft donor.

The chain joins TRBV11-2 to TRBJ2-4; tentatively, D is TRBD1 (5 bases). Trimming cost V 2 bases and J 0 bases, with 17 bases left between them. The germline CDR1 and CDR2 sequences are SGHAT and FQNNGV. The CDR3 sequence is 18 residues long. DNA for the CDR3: TGTGCCAGCAGCTTAAGAACCTTAGGGGCCCTAGCCAAAAACATTCAGTACTTC. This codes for CASSLRTLGALAKNIQYF.

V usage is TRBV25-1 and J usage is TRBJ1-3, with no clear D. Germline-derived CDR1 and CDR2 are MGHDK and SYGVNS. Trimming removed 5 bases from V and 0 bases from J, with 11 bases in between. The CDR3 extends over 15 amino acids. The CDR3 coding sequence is TGTGCCAGCAGTTCTGACATCGCCTCTGGAAACACCATATATTTT. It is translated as CASSSDIASGNTIYF.

This CDR3 is CASSQGTRAAGNEQFF. The CDR3 DNA is TGCGCCAGCAGCCAAGGTACGAGGGCCGCTGGGAATGAGCAGTTCTTC. The gene calls are TRBV4-3 and TRBJ2-1; a weak D match, TRBD2 (5 bases). CDR1 is LGHNA, CDR2 YSLEER, per germline. This CDR3 region has 16 residues. V dropped 1 base and J dropped 7 bases, with 17 bases sitting between them.

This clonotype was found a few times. This CDR3 is CASSPGVRETQYF. CDR3 coding DNA: TGTGCCAGCAGCCCCGGCGTTAGGGAGACCCAGTACTTC. This chain joins TRBV12-3 or TRBV12-4 and TRBJ2-5, with D unclear. The CDR3 spans 13 residues. Trimming pared 6 bases from V and 5 bases from J, leaving 13 bases between.

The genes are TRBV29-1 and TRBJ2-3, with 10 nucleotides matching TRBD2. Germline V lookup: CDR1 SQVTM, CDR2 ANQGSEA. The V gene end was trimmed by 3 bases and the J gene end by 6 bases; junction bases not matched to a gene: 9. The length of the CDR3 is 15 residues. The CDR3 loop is CSVDGDLAGVDTQYF. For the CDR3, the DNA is TGCAGCGTTGATGGGGATCTAGCGGGGGTTGATACGCAGTATTTT.

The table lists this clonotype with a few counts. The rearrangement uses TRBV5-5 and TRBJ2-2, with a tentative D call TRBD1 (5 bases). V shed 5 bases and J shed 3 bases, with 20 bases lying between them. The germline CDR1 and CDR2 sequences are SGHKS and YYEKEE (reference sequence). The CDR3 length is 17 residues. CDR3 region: CASSGAAVSFYTGELFF. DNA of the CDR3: TGTGCCAGCAGTGGGGCCGCGGTTAGTTTTTACACCGGGGAGCTGTTTTTT.

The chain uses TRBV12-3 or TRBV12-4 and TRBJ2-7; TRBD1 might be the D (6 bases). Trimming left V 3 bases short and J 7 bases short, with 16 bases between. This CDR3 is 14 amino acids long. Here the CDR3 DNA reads TGTGCCAGCAGTTTGGACAGTTTCCTGGGTGAGCAGTACTTC. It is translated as CASSLDSFLGEQYF.

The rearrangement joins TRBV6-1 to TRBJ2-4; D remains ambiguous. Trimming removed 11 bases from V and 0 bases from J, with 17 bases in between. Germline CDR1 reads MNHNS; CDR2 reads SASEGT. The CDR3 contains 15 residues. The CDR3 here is CAALEDTVAKNIQYF. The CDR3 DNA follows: TGTGCCGCCCTTGAAGACACCGTAGCCAAAAACATTCAGTACTTC.

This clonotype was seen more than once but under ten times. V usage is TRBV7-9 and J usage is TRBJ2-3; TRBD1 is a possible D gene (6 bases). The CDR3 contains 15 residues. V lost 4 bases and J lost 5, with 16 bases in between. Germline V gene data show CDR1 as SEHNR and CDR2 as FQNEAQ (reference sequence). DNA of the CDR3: TGTGCCAGCAGCTCTCCCGAAACACAGGGAGATACGCAGTATTTT. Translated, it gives CASSSPETQGDTQYF.

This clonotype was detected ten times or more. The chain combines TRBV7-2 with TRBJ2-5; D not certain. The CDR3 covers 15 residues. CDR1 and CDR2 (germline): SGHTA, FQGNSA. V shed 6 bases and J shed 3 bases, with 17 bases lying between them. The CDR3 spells CASRSLPSFKETQYF. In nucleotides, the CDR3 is TGTGCCAGCAGAAGCCTTCCCAGCTTTAAAGAGACCCAGTACTTC.

CDR3 in amino acids: CASSQSGGSVTQYF. The DNA for the CDR3 is TGTGCCAGCAGCCAATCGGGAGGATCGGTTACGCAGTATTTT. V usage is TRBV7-2 and J usage is TRBJ2-3, with TRBD2 identical over 7 bases. This CDR3 has 14 amino acids. Germline V gene data show CDR1 as SGHTA and CDR2 as FQGNSA. J was trimmed by 8 bases and V by 5 bases; bases with no gene match: 10.

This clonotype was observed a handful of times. CDR3 in amino acids: CASSRREGTLAVLNTEAFF. The DNA of the CDR3 is TGTGCCAGCTCACGGAGAGAGGGAACCCTCGCTGTTTTGAACACTGAAGCTTTCTTT. The genes are TRBV18 and TRBJ1-1; unclear D gene. Per germline, CDR1 KGHSH and CDR2 LQKENI. This CDR3 has 19 amino acids. Trimming shortened V by 4 bases and J by 0 bases, and 24 bases separated the two germline ends. Using reference TRBV18 and TRBJ1-1 for the parts outside the CDR3, the full variable domain is NAGVMQNPRHLVRRRGQEARLRCSPMKGHSHVYWYRQLPEEGLKFMVYLQKENIIDESGMPKERFSAEFPKEGPSILRIQQVVRGDSAAYFCASSRREGTLAVLNTEAFFGQGTRLTVV.

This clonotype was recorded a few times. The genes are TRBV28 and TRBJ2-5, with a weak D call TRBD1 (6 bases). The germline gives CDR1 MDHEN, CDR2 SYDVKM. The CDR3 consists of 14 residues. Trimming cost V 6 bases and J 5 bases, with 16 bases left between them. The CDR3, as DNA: TGTGCCAGCAGACCACAGGGTTCCGCGGAGACCCAGTACTTC. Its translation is CASRPQGSAETQYF.

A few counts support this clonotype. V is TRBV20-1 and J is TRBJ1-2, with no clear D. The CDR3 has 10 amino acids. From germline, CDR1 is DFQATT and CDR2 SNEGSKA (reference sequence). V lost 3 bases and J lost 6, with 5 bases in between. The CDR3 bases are TGCAGTGCTAGGGAACATGGCTACACCTTC. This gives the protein CSAREHGYTF.